The TCR beta chain described here comes from a study of blood T cells in healthy people across ages. General study results and limits: In older individuals, TCR beta diversity per million T cells was lower, falling roughly linearly with age.

A second PCR, run for about 7 to 11 cycles, used a sample-barcoded 5' primer plus a J-beta primer mix. Every sample produced at least 2.5 million CDR3-containing paired-end reads. TCRdb analysed the 5' RACE reads with MiXCR anew, one entry per CDR3 protein. This repertoire shows about 560,000 distinct CDR3 sequences, about 28% found once; its top ten account for over 3.5%. A note on this clonotype: What it binds is unknown.

These data were also filed under a second study, of T cells of mothers and their children.

Sequenced material: blood. This clonotype was sampled from a boy younger than 10 in good health.

CDR3 DNA sequence: TGCAGTGCTAGAGGGACAGAAGATTATTCACCCCTCCACTTT. The encoded protein is CSARGTEDYSPLHF. The rearrangement links TRBV20-1 to TRBJ1-6; tentative D call: TRBD1 (6 bases). Looked up from germline, CDR1 is DFQATT and CDR2 is SNEGSKA (reference sequence). V was clipped by 1 base and J by 8 bases, with 12 bases between them. The CDR3 loop spans 14 amino acids.